Shown below are 14 T cell receptor beta chains from a single sample sequenced in a study of identical twins. MiXCR, applied by TCRdb to the 5' RACE reads, yields one record per CDR3 protein. The sample has 1.5 million to 2 million distinct CDR3 sequences; 32% are singletons. Specimen: cord blood. Every receptor here comes from a newborn girl in good health.

This clonotype has ten or more counts. The chain joins TRBV24-1 to TRBJ2-1; 7 nucleotides agree with TRBD2. There are 14 residues in the CDR3. CDR1 and CDR2 from the germline V gene are KGHDR and SFDVKD. V lost 3 bases and J lost 7; bases outside the gene matches: 5. The CDR3 here is CATSDSWRENEQFF. CDR3 coding DNA: TGTGCCACCAGTGATAGTTGGCGGGAGAATGAGCAGTTCTTC.

The V gene is TRBV7-6, the J gene TRBJ1-1; D unresolved. The CDR3 loop spans 18 amino acids. In germline, CDR1 is SGHVS, CDR2 FNYEAQ. The V and J ends lost 5 bases and 0 bases respectively, with 22 bases between them. The CDR3 region has the DNA TGTGCCAGCAGCGGGCGAGCTACAACCAGAACCCTGAACACTGAAGCTTTCTTT. Its protein is CASSGRATTRTLNTEAFF.

There are many counts of this clonotype. The chain joins TRBV7-2 to TRBJ2-1; the D gene is possibly TRBD1 (5 bases). V lost 1 base and J lost 0, with 7 bases in between. Per the germline V gene, CDR1 is SGHTA and CDR2 is FQGNSA. This CDR3 spans 15 amino acids. The DNA for the CDR3 is TGTGCCAGCAGCTTAGGGGGCTTCTCCTACAATGAGCAGTTCTTC. It is translated as CASSLGGFSYNEQFF.

The gene calls are TRBV20-1 and TRBJ2-1; no definite D call. CDR1 and CDR2 (germline): DFQATT, SNEGSKA (reference sequence). The CDR3 contains 16 residues. Between the trimmed V and J ends, which lost 0 bases and 4 bases, there was a span of 16 bases. This CDR3 is CSARDLGPAQYNEQFF. As DNA, the CDR3 is TGCAGTGCTAGAGATCTCGGGCCGGCCCAGTACAATGAGCAGTTCTTC.

This clonotype has just a few counts. The chain employs TRBV20-1 and TRBJ2-1, with 11 bases that match TRBD2. The J segment lost 6 bases and the V segment lost 3 bases, leaving 7 bases of the junction unmatched. CDR1 and CDR2 (germline): DFQATT, SNEGSKA (reference sequence). The CDR3 spans 15 residues. The CDR3 spells CSASFLAGGSNEQFF. The CDR3 DNA reads as TGCAGTGCTAGCTTCCTAGCGGGAGGCTCCAATGAGCAGTTCTTC.

The chain uses TRBV5-1 and TRBJ2-1; no firm D call. The CDR3 consists of 15 residues. Between the trimmed V and J ends, which lost 1 base and 1 base, there was a span of 9 bases. Germline V gives CDR1 SGHRS, CDR2 YFSETQ. The CDR3 sequence is CASSLKEGSYNEQFF. CDR3 nucleotides: TGCGCCAGCAGCTTGAAGGAAGGGTCCTACAATGAGCAGTTCTTC.

This clonotype was seen a few times. The chain recombines TRBV5-1 with TRBJ2-1; D perhaps matches TRBD2 (5 bases). V gave up 4 bases and J gave up 0 bases, with 8 bases separating them. Germline CDR1 SGHRS, CDR2 YFSETQ. The CDR3 covers 14 residues. The CDR3 spells CASSSDYSYNEQFF. Written as DNA, the CDR3 is TGCGCCAGCAGCAGCGACTACTCCTACAATGAGCAGTTCTTC.

The chain recombines TRBV27 with TRBJ2-7; 9 bases line up with TRBD2. From germline, CDR1 is MNHEY and CDR2 SMNVEV (reference sequence). This CDR3 has 14 residues. The junction had 6 bases not matched to a gene; V was cut back by 6 bases and J by 3 bases. CDR3 sequence reads: CASSRSGGLYEQYF. The CDR3 DNA is TGTGCCAGCAGCCGTAGCGGGGGCCTCTACGAGCAGTACTTC.

DNA of the CDR3: TGTGCCAGCAGCTTAGCGGGGACGGACCGAAAACTGTTTTTT. Translated, it gives CASSLAGTDRKLFF. This chain connects TRBV7-9 to TRBJ1-4; TRBD1 might be the D (5 bases). The CDR3 covers 14 residues. CDR1 is SEHNR and CDR2 is FQNEAQ in the germline V gene (reference sequence). Trimming took off 0 bases at V and 10 bases at J, with 12 bases between the two ends. Variable domain in full (rest from reference TRBV7-9 and TRBJ1-4): DTGVSQNPRHKITKRGQNVTFRCDPISEHNRLYWYRQTLGQGPEFLTYFQNEAQLEKSRLLSDRFSAERPKGSFSTLEIQRTEQGDSAMYLCASSLAGTDRKLFFGSGTQLSVL.

Only a few counts were recorded for this clonotype. V is TRBV6-1 and J is TRBJ1-2; D gene uncertain. Germline assignment: CDR1 MNHNS and CDR2 SASEGT. The CDR3 loop spans 14 amino acids. Trimming pared 6 bases from V and 2 bases from J, leaving 13 bases between. The CDR3 spells CASRAGSKNYGYTF. In nucleotides, the CDR3 is TGTGCCAGCAGAGCAGGAAGTAAGAACTATGGCTACACCTTC.

Ten or more counts support this clonotype. This rearrangement joins TRBV12-3 or TRBV12-4 to TRBJ2-5; 8 bases match TRBD2. With 1 base clipped from V and 1 base from J, the junction kept 8 bases outside the gene matches. The CDR3 totals 17 residues. Here the CDR3 reads CASSLGTSSSLQETQYF. CDR3 coding DNA: TGTGCCAGCAGTTTAGGGACTAGCTCTTCTCTCCAAGAGACCCAGTACTTC.

The V and J genes are TRBV4-2 and TRBJ2-5; a possible D gene is TRBD2 (5 bases). In germline, CDR1 is LGHNA, CDR2 YNFKEQ. The CDR3 has 15 residues. V was shortened by 6 bases and J by 2 bases, with 16 bases between the two germline ends. CDR3 DNA: TGTGCCAGCAGTGCGGACTCTAGGGTACAAGAGACCCAGTACTTC. Translated, it gives CASSADSRVQETQYF.

The chain is built from TRBV3-1 and TRBJ1-4; 7 nucleotides line up with TRBD1. The CDR3 spans 16 residues. The germline V gene encodes CDR1 LGHDT and CDR2 YNNKEL (reference sequence). J lost 4 bases, V lost 4 bases, and 9 bases had no gene match. The CDR3 nucleotides are TGTGCCAGCAGCCTGACTCGACAGGGACTTAATGAAAAACTGTTTTTT. Amino acids: CASSLTRQGLNEKLFF.

This chain connects TRBV20-1 to TRBJ1-5; perhaps TRBD1 as D (5 bases). This CDR3 region has 13 residues. Germline CDR1 reads DFQATT; CDR2 reads SNEGSKA (reference sequence). The V and J ends lost 5 bases and 6 bases respectively, with 14 bases between them. The CDR3 loop reads CSAGRGAGQPQHF. The DNA of the CDR3 is TGCAGTGCTGGGCGAGGGGCAGGTCAGCCCCAGCATTTT.